This T cell receptor (beta chain) is from a study of blood T cell repertoires in COVID-19. Original handling: Estimates of nucleated cell counts were drawn from the amplification of reference gene primers. Sequencing was performed with immunoSEQ multiplex PCR; in TCRdb, only in-frame clones are kept and a portion is missing. V and J calls and clone size are those listed in that table; D and trimming were worked out from the DNA. The sample carries 30,000 to 40,000 clones, over 70% recorded once. Sequenced: peripheral blood. The receptor was derived from a human donor in a cohort sampled during active COVID-19.

The CDR3 DNA reads as TGTGCCAGCAGCCCGAGGGCAGAGAACACTGAAGCTTTCTTT. Translating gives CASSPRAENTEAFF. The chain carries TRBV9 and TRBJ1-1; D not certain. V shed 4 bases and J shed 1 base, with 11 bases lying between them. CDR1 and CDR2 from the germline V gene are SGDLS and YYNGEE. The CDR3 consists of 14 residues.